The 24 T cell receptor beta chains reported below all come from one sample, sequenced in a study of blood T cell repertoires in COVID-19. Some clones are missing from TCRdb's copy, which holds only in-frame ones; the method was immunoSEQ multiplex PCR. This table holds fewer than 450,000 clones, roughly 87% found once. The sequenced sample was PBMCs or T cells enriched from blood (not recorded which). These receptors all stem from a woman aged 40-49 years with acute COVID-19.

The chain's CDR3 is CASSIPEQFEAFF. The CDR3 DNA reads TGTGCCAGTAGTATCCCGGAACAGTTTGAAGCTTTCTTT. The chain carries TRBV19 and TRBJ1-1, with no clear D. Germline-derived CDR1 and CDR2 are LNHDA and SQIVND (reference sequence). V lost 3 bases, J lost 7 bases, and 12 bases lay in between. The CDR3 extends over 13 amino acids. Combining the CDR3 with reference TRBV19 and TRBJ1-1 gives the whole variable domain DGGITQSPKYLFRKEGQNVTLSCEQNLNHDAMYWYRQDPGQGLRLIYYSQIVNDFQKGDIAEGYSVSREKKESFPLTVTSAQKNPTAFYLCASSIPEQFEAFFGQGTRLTVV.

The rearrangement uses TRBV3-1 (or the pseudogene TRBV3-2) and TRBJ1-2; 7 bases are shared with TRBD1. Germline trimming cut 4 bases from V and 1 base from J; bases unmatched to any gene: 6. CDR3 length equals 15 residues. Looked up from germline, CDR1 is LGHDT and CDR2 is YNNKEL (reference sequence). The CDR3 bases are TGTGCCAGCAGCCCCCGGGACAGTTTTAACTATGGCTACACCTTC. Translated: CASSPRDSFNYGYTF.

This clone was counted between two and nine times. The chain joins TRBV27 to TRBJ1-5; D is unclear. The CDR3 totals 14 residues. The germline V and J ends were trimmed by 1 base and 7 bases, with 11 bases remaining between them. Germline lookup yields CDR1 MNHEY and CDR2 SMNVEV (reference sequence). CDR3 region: CASSLWAGRQPQHF. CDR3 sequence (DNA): TGTGCCAGCAGTTTATGGGCAGGCCGCCAGCCCCAGCATTTT.

CDR3 sequence: CASSKTVSYEQYF. The CDR3 nucleotides read TGTGCCAGCAGTAAAACAGTTTCCTACGAGCAGTACTTC. This chain links TRBV5-4 with TRBJ2-7, with D unresolved. The CDR3 spans 13 residues. The germline V gene encodes CDR1 SGHNT and CDR2 YYREEE (reference sequence). V gave up 5 bases and J gave up 1 base, with 10 bases separating them.

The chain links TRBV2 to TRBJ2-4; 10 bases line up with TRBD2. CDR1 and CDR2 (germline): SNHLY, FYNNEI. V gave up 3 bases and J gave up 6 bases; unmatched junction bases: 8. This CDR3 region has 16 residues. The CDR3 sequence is CASSDPERGGGNIQYF. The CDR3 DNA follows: TGTGCCAGCAGTGACCCCGAGCGGGGGGGCGGAAACATTCAGTACTTC.

CDR3 residues: CATRQASNTGELFF. The CDR3 DNA sequence: TGTGCCACTCGACAGGCTTCGAACACCGGGGAGCTGTTTTTT. J is TRBJ2-2 and V is TRBV24-1; TRBD1 is a possible D gene (6 bases). Between the trimmed V and J ends, which lost 10 bases and 0 bases, there was a span of 11 bases. The CDR3 runs 14 residues. In germline, CDR1 is KGHDR, CDR2 SFDVKD.

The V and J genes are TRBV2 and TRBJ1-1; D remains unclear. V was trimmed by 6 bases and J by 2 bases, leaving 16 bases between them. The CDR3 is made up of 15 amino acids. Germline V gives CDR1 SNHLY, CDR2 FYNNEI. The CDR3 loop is CASSNTIGLNTEAFF. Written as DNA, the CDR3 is TGTGCCAGCAGCAATACTATAGGCCTTAACACTGAAGCTTTCTTT.

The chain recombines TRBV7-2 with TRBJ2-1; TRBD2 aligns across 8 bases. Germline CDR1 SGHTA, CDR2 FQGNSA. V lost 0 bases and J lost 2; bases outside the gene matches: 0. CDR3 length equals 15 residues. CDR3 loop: CASSLASGAYNEQFF. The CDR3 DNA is TGTGCCAGCAGCTTAGCTAGCGGGGCCTACAATGAGCAGTTCTTC.

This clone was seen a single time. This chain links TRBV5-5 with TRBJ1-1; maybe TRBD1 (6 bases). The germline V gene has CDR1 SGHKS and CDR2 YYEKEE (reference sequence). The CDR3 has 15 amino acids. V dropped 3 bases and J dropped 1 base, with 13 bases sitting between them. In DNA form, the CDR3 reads TGTGCCAGCAGCTGGGACCTGGGACAGAACACTGAAGCTTTCTTT. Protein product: CASSWDLGQNTEAFF.

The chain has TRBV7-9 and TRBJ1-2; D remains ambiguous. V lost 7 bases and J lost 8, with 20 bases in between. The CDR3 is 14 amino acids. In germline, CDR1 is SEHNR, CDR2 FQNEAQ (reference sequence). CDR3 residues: CASTRTGVGPGYTF. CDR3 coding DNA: TGTGCCAGCACCCGGACCGGGGTAGGGCCAGGCTACACCTTC.

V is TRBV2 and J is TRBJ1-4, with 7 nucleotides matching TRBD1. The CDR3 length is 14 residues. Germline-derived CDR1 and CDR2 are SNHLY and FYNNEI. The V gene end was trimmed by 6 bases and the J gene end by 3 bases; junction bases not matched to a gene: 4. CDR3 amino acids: CASRTGTANEKLFF. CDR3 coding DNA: TGTGCCAGCAGGACCGGGACAGCTAATGAAAAACTGTTTTTT.

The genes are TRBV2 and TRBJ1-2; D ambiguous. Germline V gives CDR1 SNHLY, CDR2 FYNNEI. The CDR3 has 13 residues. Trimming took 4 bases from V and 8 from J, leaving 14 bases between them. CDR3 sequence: CASSVGRSSGYTF. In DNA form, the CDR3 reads TGTGCCAGCAGTGTAGGAAGGTCTAGCGGCTACACCTTC.

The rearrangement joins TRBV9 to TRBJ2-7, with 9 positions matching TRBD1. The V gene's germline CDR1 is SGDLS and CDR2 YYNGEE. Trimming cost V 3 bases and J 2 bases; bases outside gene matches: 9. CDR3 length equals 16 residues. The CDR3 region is CASSAAIQGATYEQYF. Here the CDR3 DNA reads TGTGCCAGCAGCGCAGCTATACAGGGGGCTACCTACGAGCAGTACTTC.

The CDR3: CASSYLGGSGELFF. The CDR3 DNA is TGTGCCAGCAGTTACCTGGGGGGGTCGGGGGAGCTGTTTTTT. V and J are TRBV6-5 and TRBJ2-2; 7 nucleotides agree with TRBD2. The V segment lost 2 bases and the J segment 8 bases; nucleotides outside the gene matches: 5. The CDR3 is made up of 14 amino acids. Germline CDR1 and CDR2: MNHEY and SVGAGI.

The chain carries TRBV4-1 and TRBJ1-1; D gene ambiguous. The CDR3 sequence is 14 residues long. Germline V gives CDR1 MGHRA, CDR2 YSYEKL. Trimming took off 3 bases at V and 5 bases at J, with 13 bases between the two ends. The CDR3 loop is CASSHKRVGTEAFF. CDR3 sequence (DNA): TGCGCCAGCAGCCACAAGAGGGTTGGTACTGAAGCTTTCTTT.

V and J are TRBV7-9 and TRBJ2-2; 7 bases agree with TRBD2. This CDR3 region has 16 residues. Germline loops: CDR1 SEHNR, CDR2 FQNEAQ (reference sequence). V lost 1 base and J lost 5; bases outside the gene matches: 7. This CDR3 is CASSLDGGGKTGELFF. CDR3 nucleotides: TGTGCCAGCAGCTTAGATGGCGGGGGAAAAACCGGGGAGCTGTTTTTT.

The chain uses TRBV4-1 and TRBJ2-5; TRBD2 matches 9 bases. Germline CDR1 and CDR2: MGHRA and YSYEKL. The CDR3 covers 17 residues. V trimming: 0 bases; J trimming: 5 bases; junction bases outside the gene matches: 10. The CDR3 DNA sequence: TGCGCCAGCAGCCAAGAGGTAGCGGGGGCCGAAGGGGAGACCCAGTACTTC. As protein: CASSQEVAGAEGETQYF.

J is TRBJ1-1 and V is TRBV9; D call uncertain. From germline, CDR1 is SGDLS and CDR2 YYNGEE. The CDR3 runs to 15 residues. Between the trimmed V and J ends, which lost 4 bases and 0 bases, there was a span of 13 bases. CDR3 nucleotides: TGTGCCAGCAGCCCACGACAAGTAATGAACACTGAAGCTTTCTTT. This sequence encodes CASSPRQVMNTEAFF.

The CDR3 reads CASSLARTAYNEQFF. CDR3 sequence (DNA): TGTGCCAGCAGCTTAGCCAGGACAGCCTACAATGAGCAGTTCTTC. The rearrangement uses TRBV7-6 and TRBJ2-1, with D perhaps matching TRBD1 (6 bases). Trimming removed 0 bases from V and 2 bases from J, with 8 bases in between. This CDR3 is 15 amino acids long. Germline V gives CDR1 SGHVS, CDR2 FNYEAQ.

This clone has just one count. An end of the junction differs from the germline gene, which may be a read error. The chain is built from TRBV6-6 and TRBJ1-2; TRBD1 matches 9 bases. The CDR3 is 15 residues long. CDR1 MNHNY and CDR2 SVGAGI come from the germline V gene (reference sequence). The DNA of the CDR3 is TGTTCCAGCAGTGACCGCTCTTGGGGACAGGGTGGGAACACCTTC. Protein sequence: CSSSDRSWGQGGNTF.

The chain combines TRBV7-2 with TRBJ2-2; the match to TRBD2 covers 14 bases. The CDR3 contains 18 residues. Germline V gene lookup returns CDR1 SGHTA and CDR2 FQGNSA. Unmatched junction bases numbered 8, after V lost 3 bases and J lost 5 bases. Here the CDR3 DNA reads TGTGCCAGCAGCTTCCAAGGACTAGCGGGGGGATGGACCGGGGAGCTGTTTTTT. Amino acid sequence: CASSFQGLAGGWTGELFF.

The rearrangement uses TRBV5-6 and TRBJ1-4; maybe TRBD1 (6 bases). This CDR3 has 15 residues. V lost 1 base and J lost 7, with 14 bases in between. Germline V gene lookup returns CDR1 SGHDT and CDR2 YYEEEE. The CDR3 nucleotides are TGTGCCAGCAGCTTGCTTCGTCCCAGGGGTGAAAAACTGTTTTTT. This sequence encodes CASSLLRPRGEKLFF.

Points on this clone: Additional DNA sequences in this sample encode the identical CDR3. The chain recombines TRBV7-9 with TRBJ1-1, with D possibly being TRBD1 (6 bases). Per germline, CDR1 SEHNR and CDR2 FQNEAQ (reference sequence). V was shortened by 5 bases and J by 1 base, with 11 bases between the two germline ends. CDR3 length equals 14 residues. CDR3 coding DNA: TGTGCCAGCAGCCTACAGGGCGGGAACACTGAAGCTTTCTTT. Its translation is CASSLQGGNTEAFF.

CDR3 region: CASTGQGANNSPLHF. Written as DNA, the CDR3 is TGTGCCAGTACTGGCCAGGGGGCGAATAATTCACCCCTCCACTTT. The chain couples TRBV19 to TRBJ1-6; 8 bases agree with TRBD1. The J segment lost 5 bases and the V segment lost 7 bases, leaving 7 bases of the junction unmatched. Looked up from germline, CDR1 is LNHDA and CDR2 is SQIVND (reference sequence). This CDR3 contains 15 residues.